This entry lists 32 T cell receptor beta chains sequenced from one sample in a study of T cells after yellow fever vaccination. TCRdb re-derived calls from the 5' RACE reads in MiXCR, one entry per CDR3 protein. Counted here are some 300,000 distinct CDR3 sequences, 7% to 10% occurring once; the ten biggest clones make up approximately 15%. The sample consisted of PBMCs, taken roughly 47 days after the first yellow fever vaccination. These receptors were collected from a man aged 18 to 29 who received the YFV17D yellow fever vaccine.

The chain couples TRBV5-5 to TRBJ1-6; TRBD1 is a possible D gene (6 bases). Trimming shortened V by 2 bases and J by 8 bases, and 11 bases separated the two germline ends. This CDR3 has 14 amino acids. Germline V gene lookup returns CDR1 SGHKS and CDR2 YYEKEE (reference sequence). CDR3 region: CASSLAQGDSPLHF. The DNA for the CDR3 is TGTGCCAGCAGCTTAGCACAGGGTGATTCACCCCTCCACTTT.

V is TRBV4-3 and J is TRBJ2-5; no reliable D call. The germline gives CDR1 LGHNA, CDR2 YSLEER. The CDR3 covers 13 residues. Trimming took off 5 bases at V and 5 bases at J, with 12 bases between the two ends. Here the CDR3 reads CASSAVSRETQYF. CDR3 sequence (DNA): TGCGCCAGCAGCGCAGTCAGCAGGGAGACCCAGTACTTC.

Only a few counts were recorded for this clonotype. In nucleotides, the CDR3 is TGTGCCAGCAGTTACCAAAGCGGCAAAGGGGTCCGGGAGACCCAGTACTTC. Translated: CASSYQSGKGVRETQYF. The rearrangement joins TRBV6-5 to TRBJ2-5, with D perhaps given as TRBD1 or TRBD2 (5 bases each). This CDR3 is built from 17 residues. V lost 2 bases to trimming and J lost 5 bases, with 21 bases between them. Germline CDR1 and CDR2: MNHEY and SVGAGI.

The chain joins TRBV20-1 to TRBJ2-2; possibly TRBD2 for D (6 bases). The germline CDR1 and CDR2 sequences are DFQATT and SNEGSKA (reference sequence). The CDR3 consists of 14 residues. Trimming stripped 3 bases from V and 2 bases from J, with 10 bases between. CDR3 in DNA: TGCAGTGCTAGGGGGGGAGTCAACACCGGGGAGCTGTTTTTT. Protein: CSARGGVNTGELFF.

This clonotype was found a few times. V is TRBV20-1 and J is TRBJ2-4, with 8 bases identical to TRBD1. Germline V gives CDR1 DFQATT, CDR2 SNEGSKA (reference sequence). The CDR3 is made up of 13 amino acids. After removal of 6 bases from V and 4 bases from J, the junction contained 5 bases not matched to a gene. The CDR3 sequence is CSAPDRVKNIQYF. The DNA of the CDR3 is TGCAGTGCCCCGGACAGGGTTAAAAACATTCAGTACTTC.

This clonotype has more than one count but fewer than ten. The chain joins TRBV6-2 or TRBV6-3 to TRBJ2-2, with D tentatively TRBD2 (5 bases). Trimming took off 11 bases at V and 7 bases at J, with 11 bases between the two ends. This CDR3 has 11 residues. From germline, CDR1 is MNHEY and CDR2 SVGEGT. The CDR3 is CAARDNGELFF. The CDR3 DNA reads as TGTGCCGCACGGGATAACGGGGAGCTGTTTTTT.

The rearrangement links TRBV12-3 or TRBV12-4 to TRBJ1-3; no clear D gene. Deletions cut 6 bases from V and 4 bases from J, with 13 bases between. The CDR3 has 14 amino acids. Here the CDR3 DNA reads TGTGCCAGCAGCCTCAGACTGGGCGGAAACACCATATATTTT. The encoded protein is CASSLRLGGNTIYF.

This clonotype was observed a handful of times. This chain links TRBV20-1 with TRBJ2-3; 7 bases align to TRBD1. This CDR3 has 16 amino acids. Germline values: CDR1 DFQATT, CDR2 SNEGSKA (reference sequence). V lost 5 bases, J lost 6 bases, and 17 bases stayed unmatched. For the CDR3, the DNA is TGCAGTGCTCCTCTCAAGACAGGGACCACACAGGATACGCAGTATTTT. Encoded protein: CSAPLKTGTTQDTQYF.

The V call is TRBV19, the J call TRBJ1-5; D is unclear. The V and J ends lost 7 bases and 9 bases respectively, with 13 bases between them. This CDR3 is built from 12 residues. CDR1 is LNHDA and CDR2 is SQIVND in the germline V gene (reference sequence). Here the CDR3 reads CASTPGGSPQHF. The CDR3 DNA is TGTGCCAGTACTCCCGGCGGATCGCCCCAGCATTTT.

The sample holds a few counts of this clonotype. This chain links TRBV6-5 with TRBJ2-7; D ambiguous. The CDR3 contains 14 residues. From germline, CDR1 is MNHEY and CDR2 SVGAGI. V lost 0 bases, J lost 5 bases, and 11 bases lay in between. CDR3 sequence: CASSYSVHSHEQYF. DNA for the CDR3: TGTGCCAGCAGTTACTCGGTACATAGCCACGAGCAGTACTTC.

This clonotype showed up just a few times. The chain is built from TRBV20-1 and TRBJ2-4, with D possibly TRBD2 on 6 matching bases. CDR1 and CDR2 from the germline V gene are DFQATT and SNEGSKA (reference sequence). This CDR3 has 13 residues. Trimming stripped 6 bases from V and 0 bases from J, with 9 bases between. CDR3 DNA: TGCAGTGCCGGGAGTTTAGCCAAAAACATTCAGTACTTC. Translating it yields CSAGSLAKNIQYF.

The rearrangement links TRBV7-2 to TRBJ1-1, with 10 bases aligning to TRBD1. This CDR3 has 15 amino acids. V shed 7 bases, J shed 10 bases, and the junction held 15 bases outside the gene matches. Germline CDR1 is SGHTA and CDR2 is FQGNSA. The CDR3 region is CASNPAGQGRLGAFF. The CDR3 nucleotides read TGTGCCAGCAACCCTGCGGGACAGGGGAGGCTTGGAGCTTTCTTT.

The chain carries TRBV6-5 and TRBJ2-7, with 9 bases identical to TRBD1. Germline lookup yields CDR1 MNHEY and CDR2 SVGAGI. Trimming took 0 bases from V and 2 from J; bases not matched to a gene: 5. The length of the CDR3 is 16 residues. The CDR3 sequence: CASSYSVGTGTYEQYF. In DNA form, the CDR3 reads TGTGCCAGCAGTTACTCGGTTGGGACAGGGACCTACGAGCAGTACTTC.

This clonotype occurred a few times. This chain links TRBV20-1 with TRBJ2-5; 7 nucleotides agree with TRBD1. V gave up 3 bases and J gave up 1 base; unmatched junction bases: 14. Germline V gene sequence: CDR1 DFQATT, CDR2 SNEGSKA (reference sequence). This CDR3 has 17 residues. The CDR3 sequence: CSARPPGTAFFQETQYF. The DNA of the CDR3 is TGCAGTGCTAGGCCCCCCGGGACAGCCTTTTTCCAAGAGACCCAGTACTTC.

In this sample, this clonotype turned up a few times. The chain joins TRBV18 to TRBJ2-7; 10 positions match TRBD1. Germline-derived CDR1 and CDR2 are KGHSH and LQKENI. V shed 3 bases and J 5 bases; nucleotides not matched to a gene: 7. This CDR3 has 15 amino acids. CDR3 protein: CASSPVPGQGNEQYF. The CDR3 region has the DNA TGTGCCAGCTCACCGGTCCCGGGACAGGGGAACGAGCAGTACTTC.

This rearrangement joins TRBV7-6 to TRBJ2-1; D remains unclear. The CDR3 sequence is 15 residues long. The V gene lost 5 bases and the J gene lost 9 bases, with 20 bases spanning the gap. From germline, CDR1 is SGHVS and CDR2 FNYEAQ. CDR3 bases: TGTGCCAGCAGCGATACGGCCAGTGCCGTCGGTGAGCAGTTCTTC. The encoded protein is CASSDTASAVGEQFF.

This clonotype turned up a few times. The J gene is TRBJ1-2, the V gene TRBV20-1; D might be TRBD1 (5 bases). V dropped 0 bases and J dropped 7 bases, with 12 bases sitting between them. In germline, CDR1 is DFQATT, CDR2 SNEGSKA (reference sequence). CDR3 length: 13 residues. The CDR3 reads CSAREGEVSGYTF. CDR3 nucleotides: TGCAGTGCTAGAGAAGGGGAGGTTTCTGGCTACACCTTC.

The chain employs TRBV25-1 and TRBJ1-2, with D possibly matching TRBD1 (5 bases). The V end was cut by 1 base, the J end by 4 bases, with 10 bases between. This CDR3 spans 14 amino acids. Per the germline V gene, CDR1 is MGHDK and CDR2 is SYGVNS. In DNA form, the CDR3 reads TGTGCCAGCAGTGAATCCAGGGACTTCTATGGCTACACCTTC. Its translation: CASSESRDFYGYTF.

The chain links TRBV29-1 to TRBJ2-1; TRBD1 aligns across 7 bases. CDR1 and CDR2 (germline): SQVTM, ANQGSEA. The CDR3 extends over 13 amino acids. With V trimmed by 5 bases and J by 9 bases, 10 bases remained unmatched. CDR3 coding DNA: TGCAGCGTTAGAGTGGCAGGGGACAGTGAGCAGTTCTTC. Amino acids: CSVRVAGDSEQFF.

This clonotype was observed a few times. The chain carries TRBV3-1 and TRBJ1-1, with no clear D. V was trimmed by 3 bases and J by 0 bases, leaving 8 bases between them. Germline V gene data show CDR1 as LGHDT and CDR2 as YNNKEL (reference sequence). The CDR3 is 14 residues long. CDR3 nucleotide sequence: TGTGCCAGCAGCCAGGTGCGCATGAACACTGAAGCTTTCTTT. It specifies CASSQVRMNTEAFF.

This chain connects TRBV7-6 to TRBJ2-1, with TRBD1 matching 8 bases. V lost 5 bases, J lost 0 bases, and 9 bases stayed unmatched. CDR3 length equals 17 residues. Germline V CDR1 and CDR2: SGHVS, FNYEAQ. The chain's CDR3 is CASSQGAGQGSYNEQFF. In DNA, the CDR3 is TGTGCCAGCAGCCAGGGGGCGGGTCAGGGCTCCTACAATGAGCAGTTCTTC.

A few counts support this clonotype. The genes are TRBV20-1 and TRBJ2-2, with TRBD2 identical over 9 bases. V was clipped by 0 bases and J by 4 bases; unmatched bases: 6. The CDR3 is made up of 16 amino acids. Germline CDR1 reads DFQATT; CDR2 reads SNEGSKA (reference sequence). This CDR3 reads CSARDPGLATTGELFF. The CDR3 DNA follows: TGCAGTGCTAGAGATCCTGGACTAGCGACCACCGGGGAGCTGTTTTTT.

This clonotype was seen a handful of times. The J gene is TRBJ1-6, the V gene TRBV25-1, with 8 bases lining up with TRBD1. CDR3 length: 15 amino acids. The V and J ends lost 6 bases and 6 bases, in that order; junction bases with no gene match: 7. Germline V gene sequence: CDR1 MGHDK, CDR2 SYGVNS. Here the CDR3 reads CASSSRQGINSPLHF. The CDR3 DNA sequence: TGTGCCAGCAGCTCCAGACAGGGGATTAATTCACCCCTCCACTTT.

In this sample, this clonotype turned up a few times. The V and J genes are TRBV21-1 and TRBJ2-3; whether TRBD2, the table's D call, matches the DNA was not checked. TRBV21-1 is a recognized pseudogene. The CDR3 loop spans 17 amino acids. CDR3 bases: TGTGCCATCTCCCATCGAGCTAGCGGCGCGAGCACAGATACGCAGTATTTT. Its protein is CAISHRASGASTDTQYF.

This clonotype was seen repeatedly, ten times or more. The V call is TRBV27, the J call TRBJ2-1, with 11 bases matching TRBD1. The junction had 9 bases not matched to a gene; V was cut back by 5 bases and J by 6 bases. The CDR3 is 16 amino acids. Germline V gene lookup returns CDR1 MNHEY and CDR2 SMNVEV (reference sequence). CDR3 sequence: CASSRLGQGGFNEQFF. CDR3 coding DNA: TGTGCCAGCAGTCGCCTGGGACAGGGGGGATTCAATGAGCAGTTCTTC.

Ten or more counts support this clonotype. The rearrangement uses TRBV6-5 and TRBJ1-4; D is undetermined. V gave up 0 bases and J gave up 8 bases, with 13 bases separating them. CDR3 length: 15 amino acids. Looked up from germline, CDR1 is MNHEY and CDR2 is SVGAGI. The CDR3 spells CASSYSGFRAEKLFF. CDR3 nucleotides: TGTGCCAGCAGTTACTCGGGGTTTAGGGCCGAAAAACTGTTTTTT.

This clonotype was detected many times. The chain links TRBV24-1 to TRBJ2-1; a weak D match, TRBD1 (6 bases). This CDR3 contains 12 residues. Trimming left V 4 bases short and J 15 bases short, with 15 bases between. Germline values: CDR1 KGHDR, CDR2 SFDVKD. CDR3 protein: CATSEFTGSWFF. CDR3 bases: TGTGCCACCAGTGAATTTACAGGGTCTTGGTTCTTC.

This clonotype was seen only a few times. The rearrangement uses TRBV4-3 and TRBJ2-1; D possibly corresponds to TRBD2 (5 bases). Germline V gives CDR1 LGHNA, CDR2 YSLEER. Trimming took 7 bases from V and 0 from J, leaving 13 bases between them. The CDR3 is made up of 15 amino acids. CDR3 DNA sequence: TGCGCCAGCATGCCGGACTTAAGCTCCTACAATGAGCAGTTCTTC. This encodes CASMPDLSSYNEQFF.

This clonotype came up a few times. The J gene is TRBJ1-1, the V gene TRBV6-5; D perhaps matches TRBD1 (6 bases). The CDR3 loop spans 17 amino acids. The germline V gene has CDR1 MNHEY and CDR2 SVGAGI. Trimming left V 2 bases short and J 1 base short, with 17 bases between. The CDR3: CASSYRGGSRGNTEAFF. CDR3 DNA: TGTGCCAGCAGTTACAGGGGGGGAAGCAGGGGGAACACTGAAGCTTTCTTT.

This clonotype was seen a few times. V is TRBV19 and J is TRBJ2-5; 7 positions agree with TRBD2. Germline values: CDR1 LNHDA, CDR2 SQIVND (reference sequence). This CDR3 comprises 14 residues. V lost 6 bases and J lost 5; bases outside the gene matches: 9. For the CDR3, the DNA is TGTGCCAGTAGCTCGTCCGGGACTATGGAGACCCAGTACTTC. Its translation: CASSSSGTMETQYF.

The V gene is TRBV5-1, the J gene TRBJ2-5; D perhaps matches TRBD2 (5 bases). Per the germline V gene, CDR1 is SGHRS and CDR2 is YFSETQ. V was shortened by 0 bases and J by 3 bases, with 6 bases between the two germline ends. CDR3 length: 13 amino acids. The CDR3 loop is CASSLGLKETQYF. DNA of the CDR3: TGCGCCAGCAGCTTGGGACTAAAAGAGACCCAGTACTTC.

This clonotype turned up a few times. V gene TRBV7-2 combines with J gene TRBJ2-2, with D maybe TRBD2 (6 bases). Deletions cut 1 base from V and 6 bases from J, with 12 bases between. This CDR3 has 15 residues. CDR1 and CDR2 (germline): SGHTA, FQGNSA. The CDR3 is CASSLVGGLSGELFF. The DNA of the CDR3 is TGTGCCAGCAGCTTAGTAGGAGGGTTATCCGGGGAGCTGTTTTTT.